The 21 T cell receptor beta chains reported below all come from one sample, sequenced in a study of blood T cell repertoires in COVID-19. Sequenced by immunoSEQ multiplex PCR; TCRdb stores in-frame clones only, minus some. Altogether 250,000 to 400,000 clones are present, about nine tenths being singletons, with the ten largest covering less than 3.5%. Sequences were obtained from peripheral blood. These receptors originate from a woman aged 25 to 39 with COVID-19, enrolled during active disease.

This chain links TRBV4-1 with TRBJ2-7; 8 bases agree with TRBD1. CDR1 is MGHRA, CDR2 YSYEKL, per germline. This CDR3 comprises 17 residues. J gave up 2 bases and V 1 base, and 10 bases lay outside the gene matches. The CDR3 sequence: CASSQVITGGGTYEQYF. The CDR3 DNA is TGCGCCAGCAGCCAAGTTATTACAGGGGGAGGTACCTACGAGCAGTACTTC.

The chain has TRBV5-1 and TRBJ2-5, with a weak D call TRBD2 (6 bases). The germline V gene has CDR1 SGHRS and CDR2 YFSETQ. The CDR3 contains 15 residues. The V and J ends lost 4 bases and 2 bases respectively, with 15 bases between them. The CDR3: CASSLAGSLQETQYF. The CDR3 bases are TGCGCCAGCAGCCTCGCGGGGTCCTTGCAAGAGACCCAGTACTTC.

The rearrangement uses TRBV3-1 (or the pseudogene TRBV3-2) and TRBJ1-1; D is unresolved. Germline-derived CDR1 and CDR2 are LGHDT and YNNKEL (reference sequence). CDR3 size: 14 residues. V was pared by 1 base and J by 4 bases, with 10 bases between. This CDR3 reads CASSQVLMSTEAFF. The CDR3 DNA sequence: TGTGCCAGCAGCCAAGTTCTCATGAGCACTGAAGCTTTCTTT.

The CDR3 spells CASRPGTVYNEQFF. CDR3 DNA sequence: TGCGCCAGCAGGCCCGGGACAGTTTACAATGAGCAGTTCTTC. The J gene is TRBJ2-1, the V gene TRBV5-1; 7 bases are a match to TRBD1. Trimming cost V 5 bases and J 4 bases; bases outside gene matches: 6. Per germline, CDR1 SGHRS and CDR2 YFSETQ. The CDR3 is 14 residues long.

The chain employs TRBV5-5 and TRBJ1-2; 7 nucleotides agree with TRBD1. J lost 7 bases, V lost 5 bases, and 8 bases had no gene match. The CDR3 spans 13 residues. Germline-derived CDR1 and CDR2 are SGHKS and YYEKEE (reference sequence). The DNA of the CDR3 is TGTGCCAGCAGTCGAGACAGGGTCGGTGGCTACACCTTC. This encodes CASSRDRVGGYTF.

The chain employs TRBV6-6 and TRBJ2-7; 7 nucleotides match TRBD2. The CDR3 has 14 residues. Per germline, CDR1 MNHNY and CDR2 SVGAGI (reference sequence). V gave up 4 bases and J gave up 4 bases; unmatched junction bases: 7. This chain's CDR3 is CASSSGGQVYEQYF. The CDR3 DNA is TGTGCCAGCAGTTCGGGAGGTCAGGTATACGAGCAGTACTTC.

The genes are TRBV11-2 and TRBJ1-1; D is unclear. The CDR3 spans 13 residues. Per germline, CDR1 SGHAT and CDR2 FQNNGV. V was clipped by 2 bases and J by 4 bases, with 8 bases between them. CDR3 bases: TGTGCCAGCAGCTTAAATCGAGCCACTGAAGCTTTCTTT. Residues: CASSLNRATEAFF.

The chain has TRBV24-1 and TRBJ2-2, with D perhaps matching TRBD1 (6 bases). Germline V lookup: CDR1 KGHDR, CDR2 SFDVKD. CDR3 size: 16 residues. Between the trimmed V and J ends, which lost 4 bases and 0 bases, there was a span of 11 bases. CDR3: CATSDAGTSNTGELFF. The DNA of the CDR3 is TGTGCCACCAGTGACGCCGGGACATCGAACACCGGGGAGCTGTTTTTT.

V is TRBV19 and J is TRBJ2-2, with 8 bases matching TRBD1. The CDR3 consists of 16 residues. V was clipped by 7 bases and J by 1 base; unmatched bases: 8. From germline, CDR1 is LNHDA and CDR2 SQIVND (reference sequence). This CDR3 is CASTSGGRMNTGELFF. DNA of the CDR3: TGTGCCAGTACCTCAGGGGGCAGAATGAACACCGGGGAGCTGTTTTTT.

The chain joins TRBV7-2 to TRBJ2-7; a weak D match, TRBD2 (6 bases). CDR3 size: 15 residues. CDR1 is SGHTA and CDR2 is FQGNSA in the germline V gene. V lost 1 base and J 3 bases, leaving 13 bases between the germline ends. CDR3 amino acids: CASSLVGGESYEQYF. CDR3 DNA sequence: TGTGCCAGCAGCTTAGTCGGGGGAGAGAGCTACGAGCAGTACTTC.

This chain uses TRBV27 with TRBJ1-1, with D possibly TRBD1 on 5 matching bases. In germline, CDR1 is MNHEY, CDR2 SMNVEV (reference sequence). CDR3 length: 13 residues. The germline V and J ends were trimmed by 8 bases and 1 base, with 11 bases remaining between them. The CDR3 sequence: CASGLGENTEAFF. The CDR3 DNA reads TGTGCCAGCGGCCTAGGGGAGAACACTGAAGCTTTCTTT.

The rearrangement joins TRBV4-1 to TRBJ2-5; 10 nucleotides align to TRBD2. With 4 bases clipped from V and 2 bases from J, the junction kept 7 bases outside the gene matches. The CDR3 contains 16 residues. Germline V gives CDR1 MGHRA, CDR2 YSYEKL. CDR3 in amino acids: CASSPGLAEPQETQYF. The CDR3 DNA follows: TGCGCCAGCAGCCCCGGACTAGCGGAGCCGCAAGAGACCCAGTACTTC.

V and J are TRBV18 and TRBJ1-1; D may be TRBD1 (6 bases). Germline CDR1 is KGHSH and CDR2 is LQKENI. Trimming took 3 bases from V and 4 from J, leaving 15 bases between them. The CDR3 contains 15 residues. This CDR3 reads CASSPVNQGTTEAFF. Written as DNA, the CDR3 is TGTGCCAGCTCACCCGTTAATCAGGGGACCACTGAAGCTTTCTTT.

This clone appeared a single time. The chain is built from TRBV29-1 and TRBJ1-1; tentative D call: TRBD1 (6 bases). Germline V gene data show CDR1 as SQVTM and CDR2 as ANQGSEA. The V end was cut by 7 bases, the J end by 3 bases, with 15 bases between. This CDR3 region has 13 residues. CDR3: CSGVQGRDTEAFF. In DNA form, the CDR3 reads TGCAGCGGGGTACAGGGTAGGGACACTGAAGCTTTCTTT.

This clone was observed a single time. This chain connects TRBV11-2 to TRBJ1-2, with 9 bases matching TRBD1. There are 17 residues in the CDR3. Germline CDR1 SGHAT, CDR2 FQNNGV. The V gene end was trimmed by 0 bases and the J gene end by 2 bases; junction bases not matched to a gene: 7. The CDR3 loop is CASSLDAGQGINYGYTF. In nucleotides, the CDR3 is TGTGCCAGCAGCTTAGATGCCGGACAGGGGATAAACTATGGCTACACCTTC.

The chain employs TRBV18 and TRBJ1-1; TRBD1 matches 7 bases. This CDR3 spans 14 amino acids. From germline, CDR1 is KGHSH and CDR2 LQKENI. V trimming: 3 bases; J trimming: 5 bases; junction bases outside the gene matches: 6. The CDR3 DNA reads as TGTGCCAGCTCACCCGACAGGGCTAGGACTGAAGCTTTCTTT. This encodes CASSPDRARTEAFF.

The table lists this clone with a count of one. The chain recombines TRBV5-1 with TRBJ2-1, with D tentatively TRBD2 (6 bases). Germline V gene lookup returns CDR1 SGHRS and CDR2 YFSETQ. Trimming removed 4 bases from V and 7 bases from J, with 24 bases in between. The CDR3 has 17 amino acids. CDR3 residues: CASSPGRRVGAGNEQFF. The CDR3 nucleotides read TGCGCCAGCAGCCCGGGACGGAGGGTAGGGGCTGGGAATGAGCAGTTCTTC.

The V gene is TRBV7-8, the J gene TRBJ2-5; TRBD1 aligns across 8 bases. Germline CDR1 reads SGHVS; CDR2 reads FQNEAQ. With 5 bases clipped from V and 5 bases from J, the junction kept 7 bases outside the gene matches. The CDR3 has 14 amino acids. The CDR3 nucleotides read TGTGCCAGCAGCCTCGGACAGGGAAAGGAGACCCAGTACTTC. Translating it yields CASSLGQGKETQYF.

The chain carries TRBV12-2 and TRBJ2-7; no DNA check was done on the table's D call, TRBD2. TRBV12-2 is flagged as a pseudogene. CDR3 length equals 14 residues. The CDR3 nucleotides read TGTGCAAGTCGCTTATCCCTAGCAAGGATCGAGCAGTACTTC. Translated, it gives CASRLSLARIEQYF.

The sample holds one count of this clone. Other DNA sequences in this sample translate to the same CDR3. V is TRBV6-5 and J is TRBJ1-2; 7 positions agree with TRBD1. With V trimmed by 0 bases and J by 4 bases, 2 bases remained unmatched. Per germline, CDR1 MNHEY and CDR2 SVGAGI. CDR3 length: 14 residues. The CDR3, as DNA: TGTGCCAGCAGTTACTCTACAGGGGTCTATGGCTACACCTTC. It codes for CASSYSTGVYGYTF.

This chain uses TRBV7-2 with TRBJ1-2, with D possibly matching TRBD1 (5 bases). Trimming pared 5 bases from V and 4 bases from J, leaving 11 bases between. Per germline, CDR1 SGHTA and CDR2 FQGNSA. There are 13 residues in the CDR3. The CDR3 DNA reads TGTGCCAGCAGCCTTAGGGGCGGCTATGGCTACACCTTC. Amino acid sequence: CASSLRGGYGYTF.